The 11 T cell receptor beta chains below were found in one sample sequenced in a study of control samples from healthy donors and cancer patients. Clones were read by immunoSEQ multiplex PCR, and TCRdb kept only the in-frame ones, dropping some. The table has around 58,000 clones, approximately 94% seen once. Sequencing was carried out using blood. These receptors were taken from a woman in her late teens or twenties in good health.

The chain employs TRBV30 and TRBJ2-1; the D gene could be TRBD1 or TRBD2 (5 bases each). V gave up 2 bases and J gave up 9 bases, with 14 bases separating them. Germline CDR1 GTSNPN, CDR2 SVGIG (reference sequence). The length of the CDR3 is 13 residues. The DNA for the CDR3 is TGTGCCTGGAGTTTTGGCAGGGCGGGTGAGCAGTTCTTC. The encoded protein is CAWSFGRAGEQFF.

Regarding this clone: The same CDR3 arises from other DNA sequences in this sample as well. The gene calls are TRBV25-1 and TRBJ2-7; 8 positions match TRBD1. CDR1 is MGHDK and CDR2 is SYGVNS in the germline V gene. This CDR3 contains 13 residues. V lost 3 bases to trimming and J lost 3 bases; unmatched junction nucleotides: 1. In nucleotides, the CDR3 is TGTGCCAGCAGTGACGGACAGGGCTACGAGCAGTACTTC. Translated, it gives CASSDGQGYEQYF.

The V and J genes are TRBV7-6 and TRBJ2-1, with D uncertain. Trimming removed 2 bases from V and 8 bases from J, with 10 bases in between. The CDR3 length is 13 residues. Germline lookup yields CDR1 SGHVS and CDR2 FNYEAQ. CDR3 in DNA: TGTGCCAGCAGCTTATTCCCTGGGGATGAGCAGTTCTTC. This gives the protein CASSLFPGDEQFF.

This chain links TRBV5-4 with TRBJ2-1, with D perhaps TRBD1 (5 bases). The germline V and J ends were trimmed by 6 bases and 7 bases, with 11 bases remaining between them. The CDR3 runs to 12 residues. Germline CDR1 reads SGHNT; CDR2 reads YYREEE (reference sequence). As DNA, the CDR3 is TGTGCCAGCACCCCCTCAGGGAATGAGCAGTTCTTC. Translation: CASTPSGNEQFF. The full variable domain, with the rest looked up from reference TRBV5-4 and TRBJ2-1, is ETGVTQSPTHLIKTRGQQVTLRCSSQSGHNTVSWYQQALGQGPQFIFQYYREEENGRGNFPPRFSGLQFPNYSSELNVNALELDDSALYLCASTPSGNEQFFGPGTRLTVL.

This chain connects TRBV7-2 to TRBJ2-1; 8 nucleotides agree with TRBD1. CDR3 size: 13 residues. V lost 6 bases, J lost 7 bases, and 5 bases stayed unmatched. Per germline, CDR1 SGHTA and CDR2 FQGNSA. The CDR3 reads CASRGQGGNEQFF. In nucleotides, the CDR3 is TGTGCCAGCAGAGGACAGGGCGGTAATGAGCAGTTCTTC.

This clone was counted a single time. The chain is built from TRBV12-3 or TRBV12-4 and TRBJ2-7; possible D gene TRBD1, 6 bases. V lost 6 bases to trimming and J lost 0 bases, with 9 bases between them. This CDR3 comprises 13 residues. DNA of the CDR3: TGTGCCAGCAGGAACAGGGCCTCCTACGAGCAGTACTTC. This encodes CASRNRASYEQYF.

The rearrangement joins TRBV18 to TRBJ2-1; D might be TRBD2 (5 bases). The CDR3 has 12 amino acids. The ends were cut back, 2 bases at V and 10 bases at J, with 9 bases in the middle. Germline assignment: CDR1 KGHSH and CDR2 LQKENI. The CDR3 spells CASSPGGSEQFF. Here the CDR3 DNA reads TGTGCCAGCTCACCAGGTGGGAGCGAGCAGTTCTTC.

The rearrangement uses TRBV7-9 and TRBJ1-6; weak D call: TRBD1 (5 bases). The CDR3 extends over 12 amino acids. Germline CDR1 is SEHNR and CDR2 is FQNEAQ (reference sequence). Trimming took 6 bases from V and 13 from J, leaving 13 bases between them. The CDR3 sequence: CASREGLAPLHF. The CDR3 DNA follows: TGTGCCAGCAGGGAGGGGCTTGCGCCCCTCCACTTT.

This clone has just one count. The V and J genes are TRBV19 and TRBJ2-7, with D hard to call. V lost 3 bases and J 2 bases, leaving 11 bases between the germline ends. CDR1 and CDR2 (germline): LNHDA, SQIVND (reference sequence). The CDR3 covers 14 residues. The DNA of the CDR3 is TGTGCCAGTAGTATTGATTCAGCTACCTACGAGCAGTACTTC. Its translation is CASSIDSATYEQYF.

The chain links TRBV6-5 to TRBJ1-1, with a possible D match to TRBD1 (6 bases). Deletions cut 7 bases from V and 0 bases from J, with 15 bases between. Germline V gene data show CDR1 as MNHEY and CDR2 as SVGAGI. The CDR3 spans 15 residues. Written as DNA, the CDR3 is TGTGCCAGCAACCTACTAGGGGACATGAACACTGAAGCTTTCTTT. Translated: CASNLLGDMNTEAFF.

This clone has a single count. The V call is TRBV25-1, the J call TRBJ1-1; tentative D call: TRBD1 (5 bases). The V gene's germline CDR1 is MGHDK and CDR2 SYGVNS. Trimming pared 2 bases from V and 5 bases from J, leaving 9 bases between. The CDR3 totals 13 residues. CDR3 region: CASSELGLTEAFF. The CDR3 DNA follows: TGTGCCAGCAGTGAACTGGGGCTAACTGAAGCTTTCTTT.